This T cell receptor (beta chain) stems from a study of cytomegalovirus exposure and HLA in healthy donors. Study-level findings and limits: Only CMV serostatus was available as immune exposure information. In a later analysis, donors in an Asian-associated ancestry cluster reportedly had fewer N-insertions in productive TCRs than the cohort mean.

A note on this clone: The antigen is not known.

PCR involved 60 Vbeta and 13 Jbeta primers. Sequencing used immunoSEQ multiplex PCR; TCRdb keeps in-frame clones, though not all of them. The data contain roughly 120,000 clones, approximately 80% of them singletons. Donors in the study were healthy people who gave bone marrow. CDR1 SGHRS and CDR2 YFSETQ come from the germline V gene. Trimming took 4 bases from V and 1 from J; bases not matched to a gene: 4. This CDR3 has 15 residues. What was sequenced was PBMCs. The rearrangement joins TRBV5-1 to TRBJ1-1, with 10 bases lining up with TRBD1. The receptor's source is a woman aged 18-29 years in good health and CMV-seropositive. The CDR3, as DNA: TGCGCCAGCAGCCCCAGACAGGGGGCGAACACTGAAGCTTTCTTT. Its protein is CASSPRQGANTEAFF.